This TCR beta chain was captured in a study of early T cells in non-severe SARS-CoV-2 infection. Trimming pared 6 bases from V and 2 bases from J, leaving 16 bases between. Germline V gives CDR1 SEHNR, CDR2 FQNEAQ (reference sequence). The CDR3 consists of 15 residues. This clonotype came up a few times. TCRdb processed the 5' RACE reads anew with MiXCR; each CDR3 protein has one entry. The repertoire has 63,000 or so distinct CDR3 sequences, roughly 12% of them found once; the top ten carry roughly 6.8%. The TCR comes from an adult who was a healthcare worker with PCR-confirmed SARS-CoV-2 infection or an uninfected control (not recorded which). The V gene is TRBV7-9, the J gene TRBJ2-5; perhaps TRBD2 as D (6 bases). Input material: whole blood. The CDR3 reads CASRSRLATQETQYF. The CDR3 bases are TGTGCCAGCAGATCAAGGCTAGCGACACAAGAGACCCAGTACTTC.